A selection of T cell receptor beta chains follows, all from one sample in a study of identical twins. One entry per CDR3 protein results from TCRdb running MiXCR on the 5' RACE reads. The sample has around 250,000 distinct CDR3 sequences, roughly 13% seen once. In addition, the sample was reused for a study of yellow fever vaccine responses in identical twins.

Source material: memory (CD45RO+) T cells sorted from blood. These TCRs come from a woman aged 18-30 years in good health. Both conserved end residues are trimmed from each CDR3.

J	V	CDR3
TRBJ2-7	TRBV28	ASGHPEQY
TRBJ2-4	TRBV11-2	ASSLNPGPQNIQY
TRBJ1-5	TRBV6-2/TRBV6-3	ASTPSWGGGGQPQH
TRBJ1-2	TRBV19	ASSRDKSRGYT
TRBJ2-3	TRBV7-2	ASSRRAGALGTDTQY
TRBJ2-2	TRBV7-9	ASSTLLLF
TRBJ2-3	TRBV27	ASSGRGDTQY
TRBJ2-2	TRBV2	ASSERWGLGSGELF
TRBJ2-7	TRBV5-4	ASSIDRGHGYEQY
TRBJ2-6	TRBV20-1	CASVPTERVGANVLT
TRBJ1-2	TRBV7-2	ASAQGDHGYT
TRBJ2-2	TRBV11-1	ASSLGQGANTGELF
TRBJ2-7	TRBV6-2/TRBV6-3	ASGGTSGTYEQY
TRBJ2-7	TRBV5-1	ASSPPRRDSYEQY
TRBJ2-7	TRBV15	ATSRELAGYEQY
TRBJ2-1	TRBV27	ASSTQGASYNEQF
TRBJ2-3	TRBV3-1	ASRWGGGTDTQY
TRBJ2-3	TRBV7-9	ASSLTDPNTQY
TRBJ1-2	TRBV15	ATSRPTGTLYGYT
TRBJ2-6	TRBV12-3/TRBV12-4	ASRRTSSSGANVLT
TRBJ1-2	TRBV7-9	ASSFGGQENGYT
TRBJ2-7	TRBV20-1	SARGTGRDYEQY
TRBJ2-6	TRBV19	ASSIGTGAGANVLT
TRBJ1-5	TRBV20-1	SAEQGNQPQH
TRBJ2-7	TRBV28	ASSGQGEVNEQY
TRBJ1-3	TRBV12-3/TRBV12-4	ASSPRGANSGNTIY
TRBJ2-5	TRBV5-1	ASSLLAGSQETQY
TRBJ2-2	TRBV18	ASSPPLNPYTGELF
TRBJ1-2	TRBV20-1	SARERTGRDGYT
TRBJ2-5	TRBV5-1	ASTQGGRTQETQY
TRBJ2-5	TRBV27	ATLGEKTGAKTQY
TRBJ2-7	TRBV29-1	SVVLRFSSYEQS
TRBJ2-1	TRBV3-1	ASSQGVVTVNEQF
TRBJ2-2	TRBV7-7	ASSKSSRRDRVNTGELF
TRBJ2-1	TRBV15	ATSRTSLAGAYNEQF
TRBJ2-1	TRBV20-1	SAGSSYNEQF
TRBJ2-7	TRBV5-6	ASSLQQGWGEQY
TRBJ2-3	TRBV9	ASSVGGGALDTQY
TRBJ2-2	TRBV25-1	ASSEWASDATGELF
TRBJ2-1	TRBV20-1	SARGSTGAYNEQF
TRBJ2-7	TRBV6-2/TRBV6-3	ASSNVPGQGLYEQY
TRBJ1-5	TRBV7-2	ASSPTPSGQPQH
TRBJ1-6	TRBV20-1	SASGLKSPLH
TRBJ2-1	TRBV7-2	ASSRIRPQDNEQF
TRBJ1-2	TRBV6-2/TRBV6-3	ASSLGQYGYT
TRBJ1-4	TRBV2	ASSEGGQGNEKLF
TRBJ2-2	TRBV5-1	ASNDPTDGELF
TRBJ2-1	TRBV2	ASCRGWDEQF
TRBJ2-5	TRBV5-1	ASSLFGEGTQY
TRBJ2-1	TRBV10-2	ASRRGVDYNEQF
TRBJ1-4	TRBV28	ASSLIVGSEKLF